Sequencing of this T cell receptor (beta chain) was carried out in a study of shared clonotypes between healthy human individuals. The wider study: The donors, a couple of women and a few men, were aged 18 to 49.

Findings of the study overall: Represented diversity, genetic and exposure-history alike, was limited by few donors.

Each sorted subset replicate got 200 ng genomic DNA, roughly 30,000 genomes. Method: immunoSEQ multiplex PCR; TCRdb's copy keeps in-frame clones and lacks some. The sample lists about 1.5 million clones; nearly 99% were seen once. The CDR3 has 14 residues. V was trimmed by 1 base and J by 3 bases, leaving 10 bases between them. Per germline, CDR1 MGHRA and CDR2 YSYEKL. Note on this clone: Its target is unknown.

The receptor comes from a man aged 25 to 40 in good health. The material sequenced was naive CD4+ T cells sorted from blood. Subset: CD45RA+ positively selected. The chain joins TRBV4-1 to TRBJ2-7; maybe TRBD2 (5 bases). The DNA for the CDR3 is TGCGCCAGCAGCCAAGTATCCGGGGACTACGAGCAGTACTTC. It specifies CASSQVSGDYEQYF.